Presented here are 8 T cell receptor beta chains from one specimen sequenced in a study of T cells expressing NK-cell markers. TCRdb reprocessed the 5' RACE reads and keeps a single row for each CDR3 protein, giving no DNA. Its table lists 150,000 to 180,000 distinct CDR3 sequences. Sequenced: blood T cells: a sorted CD56 or NKG2C T cell subset, CD4+ or CD8+ T cells, or bulk PBMC T cells (not recorded which). The receptors originated from a woman between 45 and 60 years old in good health.

This chain joins TRBV20-1 and TRBJ2-3; TCRdb selects TRBD2, and the lack of DNA leaves this call unchecked. The CDR3 has 15 residues. Per germline, CDR1 DFQATT and CDR2 SNEGSKA (reference sequence). CDR3 in amino acids: CSARVFAGGYDTQYF.

The chain links TRBV20-1 to TRBJ1-5; TCRdb proposes TRBD1, but this gene call is untestable without DNA. CDR1 and CDR2 from the germline V gene are DFQATT and SNEGSKA (reference sequence). This CDR3 is built from 17 residues. CDR3 in amino acids: CSARAHVTGESNQPQHF.

The J gene is TRBJ2-1, the V gene TRBV4-1; the TCRdb D gene call, TRBD1, has no DNA to confirm it. The length of the CDR3 is 11 residues. CDR1 is MGHRA, CDR2 YSYEKL, per germline. Here the CDR3 reads CASMTGYEQFF.

The chain has TRBV5-1 and TRBJ2-1; TCRdb lists TRBD2, though no DNA is available to test this call. Germline lookup yields CDR1 SGHRS and CDR2 YFSETQ. The CDR3 has 17 amino acids. CDR3 loop: CASSPGTSSQLYNEQFF.

The chain combines TRBV6-5 with TRBJ2-2; TCRdb gives TRBD1 as the D gene, but with no DNA this cannot be confirmed. Germline V gene sequence: CDR1 MNHEY, CDR2 SVGAGI. The CDR3 length is 16 residues. This chain's CDR3 is CASSPGDRENTGELFF.

The rearrangement links TRBV5-1 to TRBJ1-1; there is no DNA to check the TCRdb D call of TRBD1. Germline V gene sequence: CDR1 SGHRS, CDR2 YFSETQ. The CDR3 extends over 14 amino acids. CDR3: CASSLFGGSPEAFF.

The V and J genes are TRBV20-1 and TRBJ2-1. The CDR3 sequence is 12 residues long. Germline V CDR1 and CDR2: DFQATT, SNEGSKA (reference sequence). The CDR3 loop reads CSATGWDNEQFF.

This rearrangement joins TRBV4-1 to TRBJ2-1; checking the TCRdb D call of TRBD2 is not possible without DNA. Germline CDR1 and CDR2: MGHRA and YSYEKL. This CDR3 is 18 amino acids long. This chain's CDR3 is CASSQRGTSGRKEDEQFF.